The 7 T cell receptor beta chains listed next were all sequenced from one sample in a study of blood T cell repertoires in COVID-19. The repertoire was sequenced with immunoSEQ multiplex PCR; TCRdb's copy has only in-frame clones and lacks some. Of 100,000 to 150,000 clones listed, almost 85% are singletons. The material sequenced was peripheral blood. The receptor set was obtained from a woman aged 25 to 39 who had recovered from COVID-19.

This clone has a count of ten or more. The chain carries TRBV2 and TRBJ2-2; 9 positions match TRBD2. The V gene's germline CDR1 is SNHLY and CDR2 FYNNEI. Trimming cost V 1 base and J 4 bases; bases outside gene matches: 1. The CDR3 runs to 15 residues. The CDR3 region has the DNA TGTGCCAGCAGTGAAGGGACTAGCGTCACCGGGGAGCTGTTTTTT. This encodes CASSEGTSVTGELFF.

This rearrangement joins TRBV6-2 or TRBV6-3 to TRBJ2-5; D may be TRBD1 (6 bases). CDR1 and CDR2 (germline): MNHEY, SVGEGT. V dropped 2 bases and J dropped 0 bases, with 10 bases sitting between them. The CDR3 contains 15 residues. Here the CDR3 DNA reads TGTGCCAGCAGTTACGTTTGGACAGACCAAGAGACCCAGTACTTC. Its translation: CASSYVWTDQETQYF.

This clone was observed a handful of times. This sequence joins TRBV9 and TRBJ2-1; 9 bases fit TRBD2. V was pared by 3 bases and J by 5 bases, with 6 bases of the junction left unmatched. This CDR3 has 15 amino acids. Germline V gene sequence: CDR1 SGDLS, CDR2 YYNGEE. DNA for the CDR3: TGTGCCAGCAGCGCTGGGACTAGCAGCAACAATGAGCAGTTCTTC. This translates into CASSAGTSSNNEQFF.

This clone was recorded once. The rearrangement joins TRBV12-5 to TRBJ1-4; 11 bases align to TRBD1. CDR1 and CDR2 (germline): LGHNT, FRNRAP. The CDR3 consists of 17 residues. V gave up 0 bases and J gave up 7 bases; unmatched junction bases: 7. CDR3 sequence: CASGLVPFGTGGEKLFF. The CDR3 DNA reads TGTGCTAGTGGTTTGGTACCCTTCGGGACAGGGGGTGAAAAACTGTTTTTT.

J is TRBJ1-5 and V is TRBV4-1, with TRBD1 matching 7 bases. Germline CDR1 MGHRA, CDR2 YSYEKL. V lost 4 bases to trimming and J lost 7 bases; unmatched junction nucleotides: 10. The CDR3 consists of 15 residues. CDR3 in DNA: TGCGCCAGCAGCCTCCTGACAGGGTCGGGGCAGCCCCAGCATTTT. This translates into CASSLLTGSGQPQHF.

The chain recombines TRBV10-3 with TRBJ2-3; 7 nucleotides line up with TRBD2. This CDR3 has 15 amino acids. The germline gives CDR1 ENHRY, CDR2 SYGVKD. The V and J ends lost 8 bases and 2 bases, in that order; junction bases with no gene match: 10. The CDR3 bases are TGTGCCATCTCGAAAGCGGGGCTTGACACAGATACGCAGTATTTT. Translated: CAISKAGLDTDTQYF.

The V call is TRBV5-1, the J call TRBJ1-4, with D tentatively TRBD1 (6 bases). V was trimmed by 0 bases and J by 4 bases, leaving 7 bases between them. The V gene's germline CDR1 is SGHRS and CDR2 YFSETQ. The CDR3 is 14 residues long. The CDR3 coding sequence is TGCGCCAGCAGCTTGGGGGGACATAATGAAAAACTGTTTTTT. It yields the protein CASSLGGHNEKLFF.